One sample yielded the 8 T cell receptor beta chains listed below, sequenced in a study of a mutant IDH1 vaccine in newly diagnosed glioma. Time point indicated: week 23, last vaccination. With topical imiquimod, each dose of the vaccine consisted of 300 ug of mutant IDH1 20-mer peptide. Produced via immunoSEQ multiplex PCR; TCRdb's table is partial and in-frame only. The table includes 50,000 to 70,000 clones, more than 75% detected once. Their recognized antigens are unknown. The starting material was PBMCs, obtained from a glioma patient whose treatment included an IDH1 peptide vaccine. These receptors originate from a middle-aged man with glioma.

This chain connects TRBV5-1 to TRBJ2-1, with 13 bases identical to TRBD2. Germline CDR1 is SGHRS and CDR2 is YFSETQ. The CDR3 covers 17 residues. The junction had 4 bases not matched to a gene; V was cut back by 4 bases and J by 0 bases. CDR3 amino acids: CASSQTSGRSSYNEQFF. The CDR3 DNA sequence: TGCGCCAGCAGCCAGACTAGCGGGAGGAGCTCCTACAATGAGCAGTTCTTC. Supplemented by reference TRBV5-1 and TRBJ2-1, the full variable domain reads KAGVTQTPRYLIKTRGQQVTLSCSPISGHRSVSWYQQTPGQGLQFLFEYFSETQRNKGNFPGRFSGRQFSNSRSEMNVSTLELGDSALYLCASSQTSGRSSYNEQFFGPGTRLTVL.

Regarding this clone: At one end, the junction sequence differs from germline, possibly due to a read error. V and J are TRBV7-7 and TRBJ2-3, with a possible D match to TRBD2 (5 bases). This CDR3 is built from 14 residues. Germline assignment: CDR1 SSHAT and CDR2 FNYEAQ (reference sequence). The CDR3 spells CASSSLLGPDTQYF. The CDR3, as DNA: TGTGCTAGCAGCTCCCTACTAGGTCCAGATACGCAGTATTTT.

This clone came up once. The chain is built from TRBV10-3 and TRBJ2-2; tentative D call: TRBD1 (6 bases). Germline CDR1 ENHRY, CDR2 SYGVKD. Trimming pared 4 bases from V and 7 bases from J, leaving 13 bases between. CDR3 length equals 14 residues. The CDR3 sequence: CAISAQGTDGELFF. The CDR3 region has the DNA TGTGCCATCAGTGCACAGGGAACAGACGGGGAGCTGTTTTTT.

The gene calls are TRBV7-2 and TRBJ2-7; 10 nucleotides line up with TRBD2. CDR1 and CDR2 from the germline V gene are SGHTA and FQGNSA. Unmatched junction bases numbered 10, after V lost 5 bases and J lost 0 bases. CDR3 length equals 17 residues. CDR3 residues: CASSAVGLASLSYEQYF. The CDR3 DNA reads TGTGCCAGCAGCGCCGTGGGACTAGCGTCTCTCTCCTACGAGCAGTACTTC.

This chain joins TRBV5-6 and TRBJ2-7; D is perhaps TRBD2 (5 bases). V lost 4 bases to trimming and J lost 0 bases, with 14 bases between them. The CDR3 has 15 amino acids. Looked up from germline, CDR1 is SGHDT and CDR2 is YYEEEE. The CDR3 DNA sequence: TGTGCCAGCAGCCCCGGGATACGGGGCTCCTACGAGCAGTACTTC. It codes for CASSPGIRGSYEQYF.

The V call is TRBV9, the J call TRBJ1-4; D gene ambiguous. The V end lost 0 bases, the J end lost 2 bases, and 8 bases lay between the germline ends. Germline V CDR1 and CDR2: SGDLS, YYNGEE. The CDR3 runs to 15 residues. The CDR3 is CASSVDYATNEKLFF. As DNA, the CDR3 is TGTGCCAGCAGCGTAGACTACGCCACTAATGAAAAACTGTTTTTT.

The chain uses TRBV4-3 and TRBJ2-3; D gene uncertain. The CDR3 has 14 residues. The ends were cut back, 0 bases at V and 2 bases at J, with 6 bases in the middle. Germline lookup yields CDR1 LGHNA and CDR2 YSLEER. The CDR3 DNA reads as TGCGCCAGCAGCCAAGATCCTGTCACAGATACGCAGTATTTT. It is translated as CASSQDPVTDTQYF.

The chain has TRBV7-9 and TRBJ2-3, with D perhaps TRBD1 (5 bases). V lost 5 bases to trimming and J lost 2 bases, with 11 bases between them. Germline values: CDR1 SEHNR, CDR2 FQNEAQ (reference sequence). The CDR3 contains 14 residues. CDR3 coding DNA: TGTGCCAGCAGCCTCAGGGATCCCACAGATACGCAGTATTTT. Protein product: CASSLRDPTDTQYF.